The T cell receptor (beta chain) under discussion was sequenced for a study of cytomegalovirus exposure and HLA in healthy donors. On this clone: Antigen: not known.

Germline-derived CDR1 and CDR2 are SGDLS and YYNGEE. This CDR3 has 11 amino acids. V was trimmed by 4 bases and J by 1 base, leaving 3 bases between them. Study observations and caveats: Highest at DRB1 and lowest at HLA-C, TCR association rates differed among HLA loci in a later analysis. A later analysis linked a missense variant in DCLRE1C to the trimming of TCR beta V and J genes.

Amplification used 60 Vbeta primers and 13 Jbeta primers. In the original processing: The count from a later analysis was some 81 million unique TCR beta chains, 9.5 million to 11 million of them shared. TCRdb keeps only in-frame clones here, not all; method: immunoSEQ multiplex PCR. That table is the source of V, J and clone size, and D and trimming were worked out from the DNA. The sample lists under 200,000 clones, around 80% seen once, with less than 2.5% in the top ten. Every donor was a healthy person donating bone marrow. The chain carries TRBV9 and TRBJ2-7, with D uncertain. Specimen: PBMCs. The TCR comes from a male donor in good health and CMV-seronegative. The CDR3 spells CASSSSYEQYF. The CDR3 nucleotides read TGTGCCAGCAGCTCATCCTACGAGCAGTACTTC. The full variable domain, with the rest looked up from reference TRBV9 and TRBJ2-7, is DSGVTQTPKHLITATGQRVTLRCSPRSGDLSVYWYQQSLDQGLQFLIQYYNGEERAKGNILERFSAQQFPDLHSELNLSSLELGDSALYFCASSSSYEQYFGPGTRLTVT.